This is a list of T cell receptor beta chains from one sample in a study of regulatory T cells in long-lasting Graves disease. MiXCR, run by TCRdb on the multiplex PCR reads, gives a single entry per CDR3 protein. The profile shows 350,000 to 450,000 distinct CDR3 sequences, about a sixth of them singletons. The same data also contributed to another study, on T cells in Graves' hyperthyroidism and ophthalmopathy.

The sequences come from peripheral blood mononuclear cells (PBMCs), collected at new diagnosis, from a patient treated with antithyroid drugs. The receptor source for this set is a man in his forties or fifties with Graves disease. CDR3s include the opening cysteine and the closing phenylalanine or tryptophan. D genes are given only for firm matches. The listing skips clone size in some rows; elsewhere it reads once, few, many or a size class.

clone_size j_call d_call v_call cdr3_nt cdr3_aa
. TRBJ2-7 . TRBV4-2 TGTGCCAGCAGCCAAGAGAGGGTGCTAGAGGACGAGCAGTACTTC CASSQERVLEDEQYF
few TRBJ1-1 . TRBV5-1 TGCGCCAGCAGCTCTTGGAGCACTGAAGCTTTCTTT CASSSWSTEAFF
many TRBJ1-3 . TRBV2 TGTGCCAGCAGTGGAGATGGAAACACCATATATTTT CASSGDGNTIYF
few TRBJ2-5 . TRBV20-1 TGCAGTTGGGGGCGGAACCAAGAGACCCAGTACTTC CSWGRNQETQYF
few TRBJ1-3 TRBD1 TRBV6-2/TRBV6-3 TGTGCCAGCAGTGAAATCGGCAGGGGGCACACCATATATTTT CASSEIGRGHTIYF
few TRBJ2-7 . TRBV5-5 TGTGCCAGCAGCTTTTTCGGGGATCCCTACGAGCAGTACTTC CASSFFGDPYEQYF
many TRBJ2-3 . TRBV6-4 TGTGCCAGCAGTGACTCGTCTTCAGATACGCAGTATTTT CASSDSSSDTQYF
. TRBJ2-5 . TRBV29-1 TGCAGCGTGCCAGCGGCAGGCCAAGAGACCCAGTACTTC CSVPAAGQETQYF
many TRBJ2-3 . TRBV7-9 TGTGCCAGCAGCTCGGGACTCGGCGGGTCAGATACGCAGTATTTT CASSSGLGGSDTQYF
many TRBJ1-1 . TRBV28 TGTGCCAGCAGTCCCCCCTCCGACTGGGCTGGGGGGTTCTTT CASSPPSDWAGGFF
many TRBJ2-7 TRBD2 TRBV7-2 TGTGCCAGCAGCACCGGACTAGCGGGGGGGGCCGAGCAGTACTTC CASSTGLAGGAEQYF
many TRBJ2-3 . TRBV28 TGTGCCAGCAGACCCCCGCGGGCGGATACGCAGTATTTT CASRPPRADTQYF
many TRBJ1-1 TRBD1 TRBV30 TGTGCCTGGACGACAGGGTCGAGTTATGCTTTCTTT CAWTTGSSYAFF
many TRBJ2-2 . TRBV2 TGTGCCAGCAGTCCAAGCAGAGGGAACACCGGGGAGCTGTTTTTT CASSPSRGNTGELFF
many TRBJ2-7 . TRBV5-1 TGCGCCAGCAGCTTGGATGCGATAGTGGGTTCCGAGCAGTACTTC CASSLDAIVGSEQYF
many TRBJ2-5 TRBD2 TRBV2 TGTGCCAGCTTTTGGACTAGCTCAGAGACCCAGTACTTC CASFWTSSETQYF
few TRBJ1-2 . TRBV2 TGTGCCAGCAGCTCTACAAACCGTTACTATGGCTACACCTTC CASSSTNRYYGYTF
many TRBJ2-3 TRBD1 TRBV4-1 TGCGCCAGCAGCACAAGGACAGGGGAGGCAGATACGCAGTATTTT CASSTRTGEADTQYF
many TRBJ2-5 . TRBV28 TGTGCCAGCAGTACCGCAGGGTCGGACCAAGAGACCCAGTACTTC CASSTAGSDQETQYF
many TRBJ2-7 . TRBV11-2 TGTGCCAGCAGCTCCAGCCCCACGGCCGAGCAGTACTTC CASSSSPTAEQYF
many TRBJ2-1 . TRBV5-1 TGCGCCAGCCGGCAGGCGAACGGTTACAATGAGCAGTTCTTC CASRQANGYNEQFF
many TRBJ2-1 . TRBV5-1 TGCGCCAGCAGCCAGGACGGACGGGATTACAATGAGCAGTTCTTC CASSQDGRDYNEQFF
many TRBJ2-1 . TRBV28 TGTGCCAGCAGGGGGCTAGGGTACAATGAGCAGTTCTTC CASRGLGYNEQFF
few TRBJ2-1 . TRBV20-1 TGCAGTGCACGGACTTTCAATGAGCAGTTCTTC CSARTFNEQFF
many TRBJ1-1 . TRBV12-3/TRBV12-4 TGTGCCAGCAGTCCGACGGGACATTTGAACACTGAAGCTTTCTTT CASSPTGHLNTEAFF
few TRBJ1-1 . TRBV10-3 TGTGCCATCAGCGGTTCCGGGACAGAAGCTTTCTTT CAISGSGTEAFF
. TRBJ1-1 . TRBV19 TGTGCCAGTAGTATGGGCAAGAACACTGAAGCTTTCTTT CASSMGKNTEAFF
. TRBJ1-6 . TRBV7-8 TGTGCCAGCAGCTTAGTGTCGGGGATCGCCTATAATTCACCCCTCCACTTT CASSLVSGIAYNSPLHF
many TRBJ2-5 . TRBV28 TGTGCCAGCAGCTTTACGGGGGGACACGGAGAGACCCAGTACTTC CASSFTGGHGETQYF
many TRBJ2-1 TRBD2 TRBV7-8 TGTGCCAGCAGCTTAGCGGGGCTAGCGGGGCGGGATGAGCAGTTCTTC CASSLAGLAGRDEQFF
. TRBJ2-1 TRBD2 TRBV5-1 TGCGCCAGCAGCTTGACGGGACTAGCGGGGGCCCCCCATGTTAGCTCCTACAATGAGCAGTTCTTC CASSLTGLAGAPHVSSYNEQFF
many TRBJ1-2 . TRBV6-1 TGTGCCAGCAGCGCCCCTGGGCGGACGCGGAACTATGGCTACACCTTC CASSAPGRTRNYGYTF
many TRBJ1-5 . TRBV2 TGTGCCAGCAGAGCCCCAGGGTGGCAGCCCCAGCATTTT CASRAPGWQPQHF
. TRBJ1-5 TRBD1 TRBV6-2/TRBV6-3 TGTGCCAGCAGCCCCCGCGACAGGGCAGGCAATCAGCCCCAGCATTTT CASSPRDRAGNQPQHF
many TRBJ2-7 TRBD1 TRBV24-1 TGTGCCACCGTCTACGGCAGGGGGTTCTACGAGCAGTACTTC CATVYGRGFYEQYF
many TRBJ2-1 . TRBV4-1 TGCGCCAGCAGCCGAATGATGCAGGGAAGAGATGAGCAGTTCTTC CASSRMMQGRDEQFF
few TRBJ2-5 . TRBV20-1 TGCAGTGCTAGAGAACTATACGACCCGGGCACCCAGTACTTC CSARELYDPGTQYF
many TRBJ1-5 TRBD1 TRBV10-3 TGTGCCATCAGTGGGACAGGGGGGCAGCCCCAGCATTTT CAISGTGGQPQHF
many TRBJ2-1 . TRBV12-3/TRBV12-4 TGTGCCAGCAGGGCGGGCCGGGGCTCCTACAATGAGCAGTTCTTC CASRAGRGSYNEQFF
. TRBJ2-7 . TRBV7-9 TGTGCCAGCAGCTTAGCGGGGGCCCCTCGTGAGCAGTACTTC CASSLAGAPREQYF
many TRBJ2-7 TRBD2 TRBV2 TGTGCCAGCAGCGGGACTAGCGGGGGGTCCTACGAGCAGTACTTC CASSGTSGGSYEQYF
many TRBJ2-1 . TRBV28 TGTGCCAGCAGGGACTCCAGGAGGGCCAATGAGCAGTTCTTC CASRDSRRANEQFF
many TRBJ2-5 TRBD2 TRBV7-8 TGTGCCAGCAGCCCGGGGACTAGCGGGGGATATGGAGAGACCCAGTACTTC CASSPGTSGGYGETQYF
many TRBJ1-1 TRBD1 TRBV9 TGTGCCAGCAGCCCCAGGGGGCGAGCTGAAGCTTTCTTT CASSPRGRAEAFF
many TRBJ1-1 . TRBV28 TGCGCCAGCAGCCAACAGAACACTGAAGCTTTCTTT CASSQQNTEAFF
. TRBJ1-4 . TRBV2 TGTGCCAGCAGGAGTACTCATGGGATTAAAGAACTGTTTTTT CASRSTHGIKELFF
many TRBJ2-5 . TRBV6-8 TGTGCCAGCAGCCCGCTGGTGGTAGAGACCCAGTACTTC CASSPLVVETQYF
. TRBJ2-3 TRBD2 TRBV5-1 TGCGCCAGCAGCTTCGGGGACTGGGAGGGGGATACGCAGTATTTT CASSFGDWEGDTQYF
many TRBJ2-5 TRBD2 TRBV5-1 TGCGCCAGCAGCCCAGGGACTAGCGGGGGCGCCGATGGAGAGACCCAGTACTTC CASSPGTSGGADGETQYF
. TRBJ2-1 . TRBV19 TGTGCCAGTCAACCCAGAGCAGCTTACAATGAGCAGTTCTTC CASQPRAAYNEQFF
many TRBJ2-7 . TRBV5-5 TGTGCCAGCAGCTTATTACTAGGACATCTTGGAACCATCTCCTACGAGCAGTACTTC CASSLLLGHLGTISYEQYF
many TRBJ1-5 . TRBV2 TGTGCCAGCAGTGACAGGGTGGTGGATCAGCCCCAGCATTTT CASSDRVVDQPQHF
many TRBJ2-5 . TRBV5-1 TGCGCCAGCAGCCTCCTGTCGCAAGAGACCCAGTACTTC CASSLLSQETQYF
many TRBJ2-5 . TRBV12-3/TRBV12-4 TGTGCCAGCAGTTTCGCCTCAGGGTTAGGGGAGACCCAGTACTTC CASSFASGLGETQYF